The table lists the clone carrying this T cell receptor (beta chain) with a count of one. The data belong to a study of identical twins. The germline V gene encodes CDR1 MNHEY and CDR2 SMNVEV (reference sequence). V lost 3 bases to trimming and J lost 5 bases; unmatched junction nucleotides: 5. The CDR3 covers 15 residues. TCRdb re-called the 5' RACE reads through MiXCR, storing one row per CDR3 protein. The sample comprises 420,000 or so distinct CDR3 sequences, about 18% of which are singletons, and approximately 12% rests with the top ten. The sample taken for sequencing was naive T cells sorted from blood. V and J are TRBV27 and TRBJ2-1, with 9 positions matching TRBD2. The sequence was obtained from a man aged 50 to 60 in good health. CDR3 amino acids: CASSLFSGSDNEQFF. CDR3 DNA sequence: TGTGCCAGCAGTTTGTTTAGCGGGAGTGACAATGAGCAGTTCTTC.